Listed here is a single T cell receptor beta chain. J lost 0 bases, V lost 3 bases, and 3 bases had no gene match. CDR1 is SGHNT and CDR2 is YENEEA in the germline V gene. The CDR3 spans 16 residues. The data originate from a study of blood T cell repertoires in COVID-19. The data were produced by immunoSEQ multiplex PCR, yet TCRdb's version contains in-frame clones alone and is incomplete. The profile shows around 100,000 clones, roughly nine tenths of them singletons. This receptor was obtained from a man aged 45-60 years with active COVID-19. Sequencing was carried out using peripheral blood. This rearrangement joins TRBV11-3 to TRBJ2-2, with 8 nucleotides matching TRBD1. CDR3 amino acids: CASSLTGATNTGELFF. Here the CDR3 DNA reads TGTGCCAGCAGCTTGACAGGGGCTACGAACACCGGGGAGCTGTTTTTT.